This TCR beta chain was captured by sequencing in a study of shared clonotypes between healthy human individuals. Here immunoSEQ multiplex PCR was the method, and the copy in TCRdb shows in-frame clones only, minus some. The sample records some 380,000 clones, roughly 96% being singletons. The source material was memory CD8+ T cells sorted from blood. Described subset: CD45RO+ cells pooled with CCR7-negative TemRA cells. The clonotype originates from a man aged 25-40 years in good health.

CDR3 in amino acids: CASSYSGRGFEQYF. CDR3 DNA: TGTGCCAGCAGTTACTCGGGCAGGGGGTTCGAGCAGTACTTC. This sequence joins TRBV6-5 and TRBJ2-7; 7 bases match TRBD1. Germline V CDR1 and CDR2: MNHEY, SVGAGI. The CDR3 totals 14 residues. V lost 0 bases and J lost 6; bases outside the gene matches: 5.